The 9 T cell receptor beta chains presented below share a single source sample, sequenced in a study of CD8+CD57+ T cells in acquired aplastic anemia. In patients chosen for sequencing, flow cytometry had shown CD8+CD57+ cell expansion. Genomic DNA, serving as template, underwent TCR beta VDJ and CDR3 profiling. MiXCR, applied by TCRdb to the reads, yields one record per CDR3 protein. Of approximately 190,000 distinct CDR3 sequences listed, approximately 48% were seen once; the top ten hold about 8.8%. Sequenced input: sorted CD4+, CD8+, or CD8+CD57+ T cells (not recorded which) from PBMCs. These receptors were collected from a human donor with aplastic anemia.

The genes are TRBV25-1 and TRBJ1-3; TRBD1 matches at 8 bases. The germline V gene encodes CDR1 MGHDK and CDR2 SYGVNS. Trimming took 5 bases from V and 7 from J; bases not matched to a gene: 7. This CDR3 is built from 14 residues. CDR3 bases: TGTGCCAGCAGTACCACAGGGGGTGGGAACACCATATATTTT. Protein product: CASSTTGGGNTIYF.

This chain connects TRBV19 to TRBJ1-6; D unclear. Deletions cut 5 bases from V and 0 bases from J, with 5 bases between. The CDR3 has 14 residues. Germline CDR1 is LNHDA and CDR2 is SQIVND (reference sequence). CDR3 sequence: CASSSYSYNSPLHF. DNA for the CDR3: TGTGCCAGTAGTTCCTACTCCTATAATTCACCCCTCCACTTT.

This clonotype is a singleton in its sample. The chain links TRBV29-1 to TRBJ1-1; tentatively, D is TRBD1 (5 bases). The V gene lost 3 bases and the J gene lost 6 bases, with 14 bases spanning the gap. CDR1 and CDR2 (germline): SQVTM, ANQGSEA. The CDR3 is 13 residues long. The CDR3 loop is CSVDQGLGPEAFF. The CDR3 DNA reads TGCAGCGTTGATCAGGGCTTGGGGCCTGAAGCTTTCTTT.

This clonotype has a handful of counts. The V call is TRBV25-1, the J call TRBJ2-1, with unresolved D. Trimming took off 1 base at V and 8 bases at J, with 9 bases between the two ends. The CDR3 runs to 13 residues. Germline loops: CDR1 MGHDK, CDR2 SYGVNS. The CDR3 DNA reads TGTGCCAGCAGTGAATCCCCCAAGGATGAGCAGTTCTTC. Translated, it gives CASSESPKDEQFF.

The chain is built from TRBV10-1 and TRBJ2-2; 7 bases are shared with TRBD1. Germline CDR1 WNHNN, CDR2 SYGVQD (reference sequence). This CDR3 has 15 amino acids. The V segment lost 5 bases and the J segment 0 bases; nucleotides outside the gene matches: 3. CDR3 amino acids: CASSTGTANTGELFF. The CDR3 DNA reads as TGCGCCAGCAGTACCGGGACAGCGAACACCGGGGAGCTGTTTTTT.

The chain carries TRBV5-1 and TRBJ2-7; D not resolved. Trimming removed 2 bases at V and 6 bases at J, with 18 bases between. Germline assignment: CDR1 SGHRS and CDR2 YFSETQ. The CDR3 consists of 15 residues. CDR3 in amino acids: CASSFSRSSTSEQYF. The CDR3 DNA follows: TGCGCCAGCAGCTTCTCACGGTCTAGTACATCCGAGCAGTACTTC. The full variable domain, completed using reference TRBV5-1 and TRBJ2-7, is KAGVTQTPRYLIKTRGQQVTLSCSPISGHRSVSWYQQTPGQGLQFLFEYFSETQRNKGNFPGRFSGRQFSNSRSEMNVSTLELGDSALYLCASSFSRSSTSEQYFGPGTRLTVT.

The V and J genes are TRBV4-2 and TRBJ1-1; D not resolved. V was trimmed by 2 bases and J by 4 bases, leaving 17 bases between them. The CDR3 is 16 amino acids. Germline V lookup: CDR1 LGHNA, CDR2 YNFKEQ. The DNA of the CDR3 is TGTGCCAGCAGCCAAAACGCCGACGGTTTGGGCACTGAAGCTTTCTTT. Amino acids: CASSQNADGLGTEAFF.

The chain recombines TRBV5-6 with TRBJ2-2; a possible D gene is TRBD1 (5 bases). Between the trimmed V and J ends, which lost 2 bases and 3 bases, there was a span of 20 bases. CDR3 length equals 18 residues. CDR1 and CDR2 from the germline V gene are SGHDT and YYEEEE. The DNA for the CDR3 is TGTGCCAGCAGCTTTTTCGTCGGGTCAGGGTTAGACACCGGGGAGCTGTTTTTT. This codes for CASSFFVGSGLDTGELFF.

This clonotype has ten or more counts. The rearrangement uses TRBV9 and TRBJ2-1, with TRBD2 identical over 10 bases. CDR3 length: 16 amino acids. V trimming: 2 bases; J trimming: 4 bases; junction bases outside the gene matches: 6. Per the germline V gene, CDR1 is SGDLS and CDR2 is YYNGEE. CDR3 residues: CASSVIAGGTYNEQFF. The CDR3 region has the DNA TGTGCCAGCAGCGTGATAGCGGGAGGTACTTACAATGAGCAGTTCTTC.